A selection of T cell receptor beta chains follows, all from one sample in a study of cytomegalovirus exposure and HLA in healthy donors. Assay used: immunoSEQ multiplex PCR; TCRdb lists only in-frame clones, some missing. Of about 190,000 clones in the sample, around 87% were seen once. The material sequenced was PBMCs. The source of these receptors is a woman under 30 in good health and CMV-seronegative. CDR3s include the opening cysteine and the closing phenylalanine or tryptophan. Not all rows give a size; the values are once, few, many and, for expanded clones, a class.

>NA|TRBV30|NA
CAWSPGTEYEQYF
>once|TRBV28|TRBJ2-3
CASSSRTVAGGPDTQYF
>NA|TRBV7-2|TRBJ2-5
CASSPGTSGGAGETQYF
>NA|TRBV2|TRBJ2-7
CASRVTVSSYEQYF
>NA|TRBV19|TRBJ2-1
CASSIGGGRNEQFF
>NA|TRBV27|TRBJ1-2
CASSQRVSSYGYTF
>NA|TRBV28|TRBJ1-5
CASSKGQGYQPQHF
>NA|TRBV4-1|TRBJ2-3
CASSPEGQETDTQYF
>NA|TRBV18|TRBJ1-2
CASSPGEGRGYTF
>few|TRBV12-5|TRBJ2-7
CASGPGQGAYEQYF
>NA|TRBV18|TRBJ1-2
CASSPGNGVYGYTF
>NA|TRBV6-6|TRBJ1-5
CASSYRDSQNQPQHF
>NA|TRBV29-1|TRBJ1-6
CSVAGGGDNSPLHF
>NA|TRBV11-2|TRBJ2-7
CASSFPGTQREQYF
>NA|TRBV7-9|NA
CASSLAGDYEQYF